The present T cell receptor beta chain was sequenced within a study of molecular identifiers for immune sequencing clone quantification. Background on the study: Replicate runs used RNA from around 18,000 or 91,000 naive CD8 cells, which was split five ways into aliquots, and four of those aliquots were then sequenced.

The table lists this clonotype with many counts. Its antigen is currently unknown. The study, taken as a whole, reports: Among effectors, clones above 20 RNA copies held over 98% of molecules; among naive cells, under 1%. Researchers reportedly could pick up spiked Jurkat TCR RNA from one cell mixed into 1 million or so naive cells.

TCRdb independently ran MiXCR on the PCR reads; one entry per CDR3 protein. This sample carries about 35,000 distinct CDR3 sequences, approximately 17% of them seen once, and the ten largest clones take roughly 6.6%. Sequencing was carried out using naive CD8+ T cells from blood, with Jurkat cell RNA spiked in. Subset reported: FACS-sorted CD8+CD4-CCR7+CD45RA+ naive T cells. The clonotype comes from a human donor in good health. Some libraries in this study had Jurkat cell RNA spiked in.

CDR3 protein: CASSDPSGSFDEQYF. DNA for the CDR3: TGTGCCAGCAGCGACCCTAGCGGGAGTTTCGACGAGCAGTACTTC. This chain uses TRBV9 with TRBJ2-7; the match to TRBD2 covers 10 bases. The J segment lost 5 bases and the V segment lost 3 bases, leaving 8 bases of the junction unmatched. From germline, CDR1 is SGDLS and CDR2 YYNGEE. The CDR3 loop spans 15 amino acids.